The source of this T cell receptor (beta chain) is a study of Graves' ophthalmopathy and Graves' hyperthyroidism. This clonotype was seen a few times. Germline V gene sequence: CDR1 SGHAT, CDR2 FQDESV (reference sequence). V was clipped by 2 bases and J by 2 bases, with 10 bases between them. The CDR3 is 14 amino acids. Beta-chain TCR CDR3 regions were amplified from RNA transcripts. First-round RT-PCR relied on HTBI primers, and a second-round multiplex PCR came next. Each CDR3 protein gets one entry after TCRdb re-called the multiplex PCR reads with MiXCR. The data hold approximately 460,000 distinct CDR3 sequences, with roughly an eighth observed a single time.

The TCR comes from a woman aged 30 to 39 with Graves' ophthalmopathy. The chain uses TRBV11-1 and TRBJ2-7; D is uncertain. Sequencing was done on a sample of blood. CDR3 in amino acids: CASSLTDRTYEQYF. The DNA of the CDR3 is TGTGCCAGCAGCTTAACAGACCGAACCTACGAGCAGTACTTC.